This is a list of T cell receptor beta chains from one sample in a study of OX40 agonist ivuxolimab in advanced cancers. Sequenced by immunoSEQ multiplex PCR; TCRdb stores in-frame clones only, minus some. The repertoire holds some 45,000 clones, with 75% to 90% as singletons. This specimen was CD4+ or CD8+ T cells sorted from blood, taken in a trial of the OX40 agonist ivuxolimab. These receptors were taken from an adult with an advanced solid tumor such as melanoma, head and neck, liver or kidney cancer. CDR3s include the opening cysteine and the closing phenylalanine or tryptophan. The order of the fields is D gene, J gene, V gene, clone size, CDR3 protein, CDR3 DNA. D genes are given only for firm matches. The size of a clone is reported for some rows only, either as once, few or many, or as a class for expanded clones.

>TRBD2|TRBJ2-3|TRBV9|-
CASSVAGGPTDTQYF
TGTGCCAGCAGCGTAGCGGGAGGGCCAACAGATACGCAGTATTTT
>-|TRBJ1-2|TRBV7-9|-
CASSLGTDPNYGYTF
TGTGCCAGCAGCTTAGGGACAGATCCTAACTATGGCTACACCTTC
>-|TRBJ2-1|TRBV5-4|-
CASSAGGYNEQFF
TGTGCCAGCAGCGCCGGGGGCTACAATGAGCAGTTCTTC
>-|TRBJ2-2|TRBV5-8|-
CASSATGIGTGELFF
TGTGCCAGCAGCGCAACAGGGATTGGGACCGGGGAGCTGTTTTTT
>TRBD2|TRBJ2-3|TRBV6-4|-
CASSPFTSGGGDTQYF
TGTGCCAGCAGTCCCTTCACTAGCGGGGGAGGGGATACGCAGTATTTT
>-|TRBJ2-1|TRBV4-1|-
CASSQEITVDHNEQFF
TGCGCCAGCAGCCAAGAAATTACTGTGGACCACAATGAGCAGTTCTTC
>-|TRBJ2-2|TRBV6-5|-
CAVGSGELFF
TGTGCTGTAGGTTCCGGGGAGCTGTTTTTT
>TRBD2|TRBJ2-5|TRBV4-3|-
CASSQVYPGGPGETQYF
TGCGCCAGCAGCCAAGTTTACCCGGGAGGGCCGGGAGAGACCCAGTACTTC
>-|TRBJ1-2|TRBV6-1|-
CASSEEAWDNGYTF
TGTGCCAGCAGTGAAGAGGCATGGGATAATGGCTACACCTTC
>TRBD1|TRBJ2-7|TRBV4-3|-
CASSQDRGTYEQYF
TGCGCCAGCAGCCAGGACAGGGGCACCTACGAGCAGTACTTC
>TRBD1|TRBJ1-1|TRBV4-3|once
CASSQDTGGGSSEAFF
TGCGCCAGCAGCCAAGACACAGGGGGCGGAAGTTCTGAAGCTTTCTTT
>-|TRBJ2-6|TRBV5-4|-
CASRLSGANVLTF
TGTGCCAGCCGGCTCTCTGGGGCCAACGTCCTGACTTTC
>-|TRBJ1-5|TRBV19|-
CASSIWAGPGQPQHF
TGTGCCAGTAGTATATGGGCAGGGCCCGGGCAGCCCCAGCATTTT
>-|TRBJ2-2|TRBV5-1|-
CASSPGQNTGELFF
TGCGCCAGCAGCCCGGGCCAGAACACCGGGGAGCTGTTTTTT
>-|TRBJ2-6|TRBV18|-
CASSLQGWRSGANVLTF
TGTGCCAGCTCACTCCAGGGTTGGAGGTCTGGGGCCAACGTCCTGACTTTC
>-|TRBJ2-5|TRBV6-5|-
CASSYAADFYQETQYF
TGTGCCAGCAGTTACGCGGCAGACTTCTATCAAGAGACCCAGTACTTC
>-|TRBJ1-1|TRBV19|few
CASSIRVTTEAFF
TGTGCCAGTAGTATTAGGGTTACCACTGAAGCTTTCTTT
>-|TRBJ1-5|TRBV27|few
CASGQGPYSNQPQHF
TGTGCCAGTGGCCAGGGACCGTATAGCAATCAGCCCCAGCATTTT
>-|TRBJ1-5|TRBV28|-
CASSVPTFYSNQPQHF
TGTGCCAGCAGTGTCCCGACATTTTATAGCAATCAGCCCCAGCATTTT
>TRBD1|TRBJ1-2|TRBV5-1|-
CASSNGQGANYGYTF
TGCGCCAGCAGCAATGGACAGGGGGCGAACTATGGCTACACCTTC
>TRBD2|TRBJ2-3|TRBV27|-
CASSLGTSGSLDTQYF
TGTGCCAGCAGTTTAGGGACTAGCGGGAGTTTGGATACGCAGTATTTT
>-|TRBJ2-3|TRBV5-6|-
CASSRGSTDTQYF
TGTGCCAGCAGCCGAGGCTCCACAGATACGCAGTATTTT
>TRBD1|TRBJ1-2|TRBV18|few
CASSPPSGGWYGYTF
TGTGCCAGCTCACCACCCTCAGGGGGTTGGTATGGCTACACCTTC
>TRBD2|TRBJ2-7|TRBV4-1|-
CASSQDAGLAKEQYF
TGCGCCAGCAGCCAAGATGCAGGACTAGCGAAGGAGCAGTACTTC
>-|TRBJ2-1|TRBV28|-
CASSFNEQFF
TGTGCCAGCAGTTTTAATGAGCAGTTCTTC
>TRBD2|TRBJ2-5|TRBV14|-
CASSRLAEQETQYF
TGTGCCAGCAGCCGACTAGCGGAACAAGAGACCCAGTACTTC
>TRBD2|TRBJ2-5|TRBV9|-
CASSAGLAGVAWDF
TGTGCCAGCAGCGCGGGACTGGCGGGGGTGGCGTGGGACTTC
>TRBD1|TRBJ1-1|TRBV7-9|-
CASSPQTGTNTEAFF
TGTGCCAGCAGCCCGCAGACAGGGACGAACACTGAAGCTTTCTTT
>-|TRBJ2-1|TRBV27|-
CASSLSVQTPSYNEQFF
TGTGCCAGCAGTTTATCGGTGCAGACCCCCTCCTACAATGAGCAGTTCTTC
>-|TRBJ1-1|TRBV27|-
CASSFWGGGTEAFF
TGTGCCAGCAGTTTTTGGGGGGGTGGCACTGAAGCTTTCTTT
>-|TRBJ1-2|TRBV28|-
CASSLLAGRYGYTF
TGTGCCAGCAGTTTATTGGCAGGGAGGTATGGCTACACCTTC
>TRBD2|TRBJ2-2|TRBV6-6|-
CASSYIGLVTGELFF
TGTGCCAGCAGTTACATCGGACTAGTGACCGGGGAGCTGTTTTTT
>-|TRBJ1-2|TRBV27|once
CASSLFGDGYTF
TGTGCCAGCAGTTTGTTTGGGGATGGCTACACCTTC
>TRBD1|TRBJ1-1|TRBV7-9|-
CASSPLTGSTEAFF
TGTGCCAGCAGCCCTCTGACAGGGTCGACTGAAGCTTTCTTT
>-|TRBJ2-3|TRBV5-1|-
CASSGSRDTSTDTQYF
TGCGCCAGCAGCGGCTCCCGGGACACCAGCACAGATACGCAGTATTTT